The 22 T cell receptor beta chains reported below all come from one sample, sequenced in a study of blood T cells in healthy people across ages. Next came a second PCR, run for about 7 to 11 cycles, which used a sample-barcoded 5' primer along with a J-beta primer mix. TCRdb fed the 5' RACE reads into MiXCR, producing one record per CDR3 protein. This sample has around 940,000 distinct CDR3 sequences, with roughly 51% found just once. The specimen sequenced was blood. The receptors stem from a woman aged 60 to 75 in good health.

This clonotype turned up a few times. The chain uses TRBV7-9 and TRBJ2-4; D is unclear. Trimming removed 5 bases at V and 13 bases at J, with 15 bases between. The CDR3 is 12 residues long. Per germline, CDR1 SEHNR and CDR2 FQNEAQ (reference sequence). The CDR3 sequence is CASSAFNGLQYF. In nucleotides, the CDR3 is TGTGCCAGCAGCGCGTTTAATGGCTTACAGTACTTC.

The chain recombines TRBV7-2 with TRBJ2-3; 11 nucleotides match TRBD2. The CDR3 spans 14 residues. V shed 5 bases and J 5 bases; nucleotides not matched to a gene: 3. Germline lookup yields CDR1 SGHTA and CDR2 FQGNSA. The CDR3 protein is CASSTGLAGDTQYF. In DNA, the CDR3 is TGTGCCAGCAGCACCGGACTAGCGGGAGATACGCAGTATTTT. Based on the CDR3 plus reference TRBV7-2 and TRBJ2-3, the full variable domain is GAGVSQSPSNKVTEKGKDVELRCDPISGHTALYWYRQSLGQGLEFLIYFQGNSAPDKSGLPSDRFSAERTGGSVSTLTIQRTQQEDSAVYLCASSTGLAGDTQYFGPGTRLTVL.

The chain has TRBV7-2 and TRBJ2-1; 10 bases align to TRBD2. V lost 5 bases to trimming and J lost 7 bases; unmatched junction nucleotides: 8. CDR1 and CDR2 (germline): SGHTA, FQGNSA. The CDR3 spans 15 residues. Written as DNA, the CDR3 is TGTGCCAGCAGCACCGCTAGCGGGAGAGTTAATGAGCAGTTCTTC. Translation: CASSTASGRVNEQFF.

The rearrangement links TRBV20-1 to TRBJ2-4, with 8 nucleotides matching TRBD2. Germline V gives CDR1 DFQATT, CDR2 SNEGSKA (reference sequence). The CDR3 is 14 residues long. Trimming took 2 bases from V and 7 from J; bases not matched to a gene: 7. CDR3 residues: CSARSSGRGNIQYF. In nucleotides, the CDR3 is TGCAGTGCTAGATCCAGCGGGAGAGGTAACATTCAGTACTTC.

The V gene is TRBV28, the J gene TRBJ2-7, with D possibly TRBD2 on 6 matching bases. Trimming removed 2 bases from V and 3 bases from J, with 11 bases in between. The CDR3 runs to 14 residues. CDR1 MDHEN and CDR2 SYDVKM come from the germline V gene. The CDR3 region is CASSLNPGGYEQYF. As DNA, the CDR3 is TGTGCCAGCAGTTTAAATCCCGGGGGCTACGAGCAGTACTTC.

This clonotype was seen just once. The rearrangement links TRBV2 to TRBJ2-1, with a tentative D call TRBD1 (5 bases). The end of the DNA is better explained by TRBJ2-7, so the J call may be wrong. CDR1 and CDR2 from the germline V gene are SNHLY and FYNNEI. The CDR3 sequence is 16 residues long. CDR3 sequence: CASRGAAESSYNEQYF. In DNA, the CDR3 is TGTGCCAGCAGAGGGGCGGCGGAGAGCTCCTACAATGAGCAGTACTTC.

The V gene is TRBV28, the J gene TRBJ2-1; D may match TRBD1 or TRBD2 (5 bases each). Germline CDR1 reads MDHEN; CDR2 reads SYDVKM. Deletions cut 5 bases from V and 4 bases from J, with 18 bases between. The CDR3 runs 16 residues. CDR3 region: CASSLSGTRLYNEQFF. CDR3 sequence (DNA): TGTGCCAGCAGTCTGTCCGGGACGAGATTGTACAATGAGCAGTTCTTC.

This rearrangement joins TRBV7-2 to TRBJ2-1; the D is unclear. V was pared by 0 bases and J by 6 bases, with 6 bases between. CDR3 length: 13 amino acids. The germline V gene encodes CDR1 SGHTA and CDR2 FQGNSA. The CDR3 spells CASSLAFSNEQFF. The CDR3, as DNA: TGTGCCAGCAGCTTAGCGTTCTCCAATGAGCAGTTCTTC.

The sample holds a few counts of this clonotype. The V call is TRBV28, the J call TRBJ2-4, with 12 positions matching TRBD2. The last part of the DNA fits TRBJ2-7 better; the J call may be wrong. CDR1 MDHEN and CDR2 SYDVKM come from the germline V gene. CDR3 length: 15 amino acids. CDR3 coding DNA: TGTGCCAGCAGTTTAAGACTAGCGGGAGTTAACGAGCAGTACTTC. This encodes CASSLRLAGVNEQYF.

The rearrangement joins TRBV27 to TRBJ2-5; 10 bases match TRBD2. In germline, CDR1 is MNHEY, CDR2 SMNVEV (reference sequence). J was trimmed by 3 bases and V by 8 bases; bases with no gene match: 9. The CDR3 loop spans 15 amino acids. The CDR3 DNA is TGTGCCAGCTCCCCGGCTAGCGGGGGAAAAGAGACCCAGTACTTC. It specifies CASSPASGGKETQYF.

This clonotype was found a few times. The chain links TRBV6-2 or TRBV6-3 to TRBJ2-3; 7 bases map to TRBD2. Germline V gene sequence: CDR1 MNHEY, CDR2 SVGEGT. The junction had 2 bases not matched to a gene; V was cut back by 0 bases and J by 2 bases. The CDR3 is 15 residues long. For the CDR3, the DNA is TGTGCCAGCAGTTACTCGAGGGACTACACAGATACGCAGTATTTT. Residues: CASSYSRDYTDTQYF.

This chain uses TRBV28 with TRBJ1-1; the D is unclear. The CDR3 consists of 14 residues. Trimming cost V 8 bases and J 0 bases, with 13 bases left between them. The germline V gene encodes CDR1 MDHEN and CDR2 SYDVKM. CDR3 in amino acids: CASGRARLNTEAFF. The DNA of the CDR3 is TGTGCCAGCGGCCGTGCCCGCCTGAACACTGAAGCTTTCTTT.

The rearrangement uses TRBV12-3 or TRBV12-4 and TRBJ2-2; D remains unclear. The CDR3 totals 11 residues. V dropped 10 bases and J dropped 5 bases, with 8 bases sitting between them. CDR3 bases: TGTGCCACCTCAAGGACCGGGGAGCTGTTTTTT. Translated, it gives CATSRTGELFF.

As to this clonotype: The junction shows a germline mismatch at one end, possibly a read error. This chain links TRBV20-1 with TRBJ2-7; 9 nucleotides match TRBD1. The CDR3 sequence is 14 residues long. Germline CDR1 reads DFQATT; CDR2 reads SNEGSKA (reference sequence). The CDR3 region has the DNA TGCAGTGTTTCACAGGGGGCCTTTTCCTCCGAGCAGTACTTC. Translation gives CSVSQGAFSSEQYF.

This clonotype turned up a few times. The CDR3 here is CASSQDPEVSSGANVLTF. CDR3 nucleotides: TGTGCCAGCAGCCAAGATCCCGAAGTCAGTTCTGGGGCCAACGTCCTGACTTTC. The genes are TRBV14 and TRBJ2-6; D gene ambiguous. V was pared by 0 bases and J by 1 base, with 13 bases between. Germline lookup yields CDR1 SGHDN and CDR2 FVKESK. CDR3 length: 18 residues.

V is TRBV20-1 and J is TRBJ1-4; 8 bases line up with TRBD1. The V gene's germline CDR1 is DFQATT and CDR2 SNEGSKA (reference sequence). V shed 4 bases, J shed 0 bases, and the junction held 7 bases outside the gene matches. This CDR3 comprises 16 residues. Here the CDR3 reads CSANQGALATNEKLFF. The CDR3 DNA sequence: TGCAGTGCTAATCAGGGGGCGCTTGCAACTAATGAAAAACTGTTTTTT.

In its sample, this clonotype was seen a few times. CDR3 coding DNA: TGCAGCGCCCGGGGGCAGGGGAACAATGAGCAGTTCTTC. It specifies CSARGQGNNEQFF. The V gene is TRBV29-1, the J gene TRBJ2-1, with D perhaps TRBD1 or TRBD2 (6 bases each). The CDR3 is 13 residues long. V was trimmed by 7 bases and J by 5 bases, leaving 15 bases between them. CDR1 and CDR2 (germline): SQVTM, ANQGSEA.

The DNA for the CDR3 is TGCAGCGTTGAAGTAACTAGCGGGAGGGCCGAACCGTACGAGCAGTACTTC. Residues: CSVEVTSGRAEPYEQYF. The genes are TRBV29-1 and TRBJ2-7; 13 positions match TRBD2. This CDR3 spans 17 amino acids. Germline V gene data show CDR1 as SQVTM and CDR2 as ANQGSEA. Losses at the gene ends were 1 base for V and 4 bases for J; bases not matched to a gene: 10.

This clonotype was recorded a few times. The chain has TRBV21-1 and TRBJ2-4; the table names TRBD2, a call not compared with the DNA. TRBV21-1 is flagged as a pseudogene. This CDR3 spans 15 amino acids. The CDR3: CASSSRRLAGRVQYF. CDR3 nucleotides: TGTGCCAGCAGCAGCCGAAGACTAGCGGGAAGGGTTCAGTACTTC.

This clonotype occurred a few times. This chain connects TRBV10-3 to TRBJ2-7, with D hard to call. V was shortened by 3 bases and J by 0 bases, with 9 bases between the two germline ends. The CDR3 totals 14 residues. From germline, CDR1 is ENHRY and CDR2 SYGVKD. DNA of the CDR3: TGTGCCATCAGTGAAGGTAGAAGCTCCTACGAGCAGTACTTC. Its translation: CAISEGRSSYEQYF.

CDR3 region: CASSFMAGVETQYF. CDR3 in DNA: TGTGCCAGCAGTTTTATGGCTGGAGTGGAGACCCAGTACTTC. The rearrangement joins TRBV12-3 or TRBV12-4 to TRBJ2-5; D not resolved. Trimming removed 3 bases from V and 5 bases from J, with 13 bases in between. The CDR3 consists of 14 residues.

This clonotype appeared a single time. The CDR3 DNA reads as TGCGCCAGCAGCCAACCTGGGGCTAGAGATACGCAGTATTTT. Amino acid sequence: CASSQPGARDTQYF. The chain carries TRBV4-3 and TRBJ2-3, with D possibly being TRBD1 (5 bases). The germline V gene has CDR1 LGHNA and CDR2 YSLEER. The CDR3 is 14 amino acids. V lost 2 bases and J lost 5, with 11 bases in between.